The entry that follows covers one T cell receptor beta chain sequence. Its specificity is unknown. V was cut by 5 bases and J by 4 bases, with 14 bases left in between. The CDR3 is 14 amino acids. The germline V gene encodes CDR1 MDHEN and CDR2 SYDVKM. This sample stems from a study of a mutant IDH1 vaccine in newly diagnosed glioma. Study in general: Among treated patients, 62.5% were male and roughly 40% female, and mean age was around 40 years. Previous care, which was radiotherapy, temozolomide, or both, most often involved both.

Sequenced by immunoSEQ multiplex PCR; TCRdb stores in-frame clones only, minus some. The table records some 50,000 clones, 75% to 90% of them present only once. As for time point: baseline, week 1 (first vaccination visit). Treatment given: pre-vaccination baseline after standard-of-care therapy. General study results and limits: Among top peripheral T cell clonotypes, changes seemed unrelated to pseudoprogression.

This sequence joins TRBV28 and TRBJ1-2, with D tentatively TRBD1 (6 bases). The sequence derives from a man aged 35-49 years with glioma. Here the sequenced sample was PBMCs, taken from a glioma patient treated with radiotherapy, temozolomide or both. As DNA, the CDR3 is TGTGCCAGCAGTAGGGGGGACATAATCTATGGCTACACCTTC. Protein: CASSRGDIIYGYTF.